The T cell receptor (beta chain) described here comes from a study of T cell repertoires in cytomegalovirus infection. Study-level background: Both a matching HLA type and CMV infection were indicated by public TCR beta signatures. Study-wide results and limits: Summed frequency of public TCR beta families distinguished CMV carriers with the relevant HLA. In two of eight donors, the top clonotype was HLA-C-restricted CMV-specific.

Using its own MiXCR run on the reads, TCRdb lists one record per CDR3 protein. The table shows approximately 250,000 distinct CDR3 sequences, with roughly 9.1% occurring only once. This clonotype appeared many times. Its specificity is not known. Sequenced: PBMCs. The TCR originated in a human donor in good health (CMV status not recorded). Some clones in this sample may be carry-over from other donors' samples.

As DNA, the CDR3 is TGTGCCAGCAGCTTAGCGCAGGGGAGCACCGGGGAGCTGTTTTTT. Residues: CASSLAQGSTGELFF. The chain uses TRBV7-2 and TRBJ2-2; D may be TRBD1 (6 bases). This CDR3 region has 15 residues. Germline V gene sequence: CDR1 SGHTA, CDR2 FQGNSA. V lost 0 bases to trimming and J lost 4 bases, with 9 bases between them.